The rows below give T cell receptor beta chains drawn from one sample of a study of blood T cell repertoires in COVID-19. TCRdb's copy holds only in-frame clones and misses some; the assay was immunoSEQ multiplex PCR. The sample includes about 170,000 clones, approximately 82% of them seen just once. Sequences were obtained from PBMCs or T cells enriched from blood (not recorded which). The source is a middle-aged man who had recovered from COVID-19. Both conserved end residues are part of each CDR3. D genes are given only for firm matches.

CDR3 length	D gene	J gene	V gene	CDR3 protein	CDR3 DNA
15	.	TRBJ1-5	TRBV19	CASSIHRRDDQPQHF	TGTGCCAGTAGTATACACAGGAGGGACGATCAGCCCCAGCATTTT
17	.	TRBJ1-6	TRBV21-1	CASSNLDSWSNNSPLHF	TGTGCCAGCAGCAACCTGGACAGTTGGTCAAATAATTCACCCCTCCACTTT
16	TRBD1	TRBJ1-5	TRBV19	CASTFTGTASNQPQHF	TGTGCCAGTACCTTCACGGGGACAGCCAGCAATCAGCCCCAGCATTTT
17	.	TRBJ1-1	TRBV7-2	CASSLGLRLLLNTEAFF	TGTGCCAGCAGCTTAGGTCTCAGACTATTATTGAACACTGAAGCTTTCTTT
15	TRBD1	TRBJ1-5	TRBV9	CASSPGTGGNQPQHF	TGTGCCAGCAGCCCAGGGACAGGTGGCAATCAGCCCCAGCATTTT
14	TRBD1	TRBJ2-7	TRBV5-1	CASKVAGGVYEQYF	TGCGCCAGCAAGGTAGCAGGGGGAGTATACGAGCAGTACTTC
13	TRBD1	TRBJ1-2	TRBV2	CASRVDRAEGYTF	TGTGCCAGCAGAGTAGACAGGGCGGAAGGCTACACCTTC
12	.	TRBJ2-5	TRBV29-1	CSAYYTQETQYF	TGCAGCGCCTACTACACTCAAGAGACCCAGTACTTC
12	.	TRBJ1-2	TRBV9	CASSDGTWGYTF	TGTGCCAGCAGCGATGGGACATGGGGCTACACCTTC
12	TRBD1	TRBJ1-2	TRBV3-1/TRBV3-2	CASSRGGGGYTF	TGTGCCAGCAGCCGAGGGGGCGGTGGCTACACCTTC